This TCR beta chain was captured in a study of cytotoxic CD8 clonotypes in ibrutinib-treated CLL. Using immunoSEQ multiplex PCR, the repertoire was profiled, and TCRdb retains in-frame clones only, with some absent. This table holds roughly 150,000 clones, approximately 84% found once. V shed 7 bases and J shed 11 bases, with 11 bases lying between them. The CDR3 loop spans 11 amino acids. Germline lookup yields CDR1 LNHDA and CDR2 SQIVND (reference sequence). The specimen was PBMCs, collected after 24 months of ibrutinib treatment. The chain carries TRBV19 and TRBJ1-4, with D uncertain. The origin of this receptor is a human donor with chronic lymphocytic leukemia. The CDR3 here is CASTGKSKLFF. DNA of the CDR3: TGTGCCAGTACCGGGAAAAGTAAACTGTTTTTT. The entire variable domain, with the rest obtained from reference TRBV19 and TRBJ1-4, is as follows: DGGITQSPKYLFRKEGQNVTLSCEQNLNHDAMYWYRQDPGQGLRLIYYSQIVNDFQKGDIAEGYSVSREKKESFPLTVTSAQKNPTAFYLCASTGKSKLFFGSGTQLSVL.